Below, 14 T cell receptor beta chains from the same sample are listed, as sequenced in a study of OX40 agonist ivuxolimab in advanced cancers. Assay: immunoSEQ multiplex PCR; the TCRdb copy retains only in-frame clones and omits some. In the table there are about 78,000 clones, around 82% of which are singletons. The sequencing used CD4+ or CD8+ T cells sorted from blood, collected in a trial of the OX40 agonist ivuxolimab. These receptor sequences come from an adult with an advanced solid tumor such as melanoma, head and neck, liver or kidney cancer.

The chain joins TRBV6-5 to TRBJ2-1; TRBD2 matches at 8 bases. The CDR3 is 15 residues long. V dropped 2 bases and J dropped 7; count of bases not matched to a gene: 7. CDR1 MNHEY and CDR2 SVGAGI come from the germline V gene. Written as DNA, the CDR3 is TGTGCCAGCAGTTACCCCGGGAGGGGGGTTAATGAGCAGTTCTTC. Translated, it gives CASSYPGRGVNEQFF.

The CDR3: CASSLLVRAGGPHTQYF. In DNA, the CDR3 is TGTGCCAGCAGTTTATTGGTTAGGGCGGGAGGGCCACATACGCAGTATTTT. The rearrangement links TRBV28 to TRBJ2-3; 9 nucleotides align to TRBD2. In germline, CDR1 is MDHEN, CDR2 SYDVKM. Trimming took 1 base from V and 7 from J; bases not matched to a gene: 12. The CDR3 has 17 residues. The variable domain in full, completed from reference TRBV28 and TRBJ2-3, reads DVKVTQSSRYLVKRTGEKVFLECVQDMDHENMFWYRQDPGLGLRLIYFSYDVKMKEKGDIPEGYSVSREKKERFSLILESASTNQTSMYLCASSLLVRAGGPHTQYFGPGTRLTVL.

The V and J genes are TRBV27 and TRBJ1-2; D perhaps matches TRBD1 (5 bases). Germline CDR1 MNHEY, CDR2 SMNVEV (reference sequence). Trimming took off 1 base at V and 6 bases at J, with 9 bases between the two ends. This CDR3 spans 13 amino acids. The CDR3 reads CASSLWGEDGYTF. The CDR3 region has the DNA TGTGCCAGCAGTTTATGGGGGGAGGATGGCTACACCTTC.

The chain combines TRBV15 with TRBJ2-1; the D is unclear. This CDR3 has 14 amino acids. Germline-derived CDR1 and CDR2 are LNHNV and YYDKDF (reference sequence). V shed 0 bases and J shed 10 bases, with 13 bases lying between them. The CDR3 reads CATSRDLMGTEQFF. The CDR3 nucleotides are TGTGCCACCAGCAGAGATCTCATGGGAACAGAGCAGTTCTTC.

Remarks on this clone: Sequence at one end of the junction differs from germline and may be a read error. CDR3 amino acids: CASSLKTSGRTQEAQYF. The CDR3 region has the DNA TGTGCCAGCAGCCTGAAGACTAGCGGGAGAACCCAAGAGGCCCAGTACTTC. V is TRBV4-2 and J is TRBJ2-5, with 12 bases aligning to TRBD2. Per germline, CDR1 LGHNA and CDR2 YNFKEQ. The length of the CDR3 is 17 residues.

There are a few counts of this clone. The V call is TRBV6-6, the J call TRBJ1-1; D is unresolved. From germline, CDR1 is MNHNY and CDR2 SVGAGI (reference sequence). With 6 bases removed from V and 1 base from J, the gap between germline ends came to 9 bases. The CDR3 contains 13 residues. Here the CDR3 reads CASSLIKNTEAFF. In DNA form, the CDR3 reads TGTGCCAGCAGCCTCATAAAGAACACTGAAGCTTTCTTT.

The gene calls are TRBV4-3 and TRBJ2-4; D is uncertain. This CDR3 spans 13 amino acids. V shed 0 bases and J shed 5 bases, with 5 bases lying between them. CDR1 and CDR2 from the germline V gene are LGHNA and YSLEER. CDR3 region: CASSQDAQNIQYF. The CDR3 nucleotides read TGCGCCAGCAGCCAAGACGCCCAAAACATTCAGTACTTC.

The V call is TRBV7-9, the J call TRBJ2-1, with D hard to call. Germline CDR1 is SEHNR and CDR2 is FQNEAQ (reference sequence). Trimming left V 0 bases short and J 8 bases short, with 14 bases between. The CDR3 contains 15 residues. CDR3 coding DNA: TGTGCCAGCAGCTTAGCCCCCTTTGGTAACTATGAGCAGTTCTTC. This translates into CASSLAPFGNYEQFF.

The chain employs TRBV19 and TRBJ2-7; no clear D gene. The CDR3 is 12 residues long. Germline lookup yields CDR1 LNHDA and CDR2 SQIVND (reference sequence). Trimming took 8 bases from V and 3 from J, leaving 11 bases between them. The CDR3, as DNA: TGTGCCAGTGCTCGCACAGACTACGAGCAGTACTTC. Amino acid sequence: CASARTDYEQYF.

A single count supports this clone. This sequence joins TRBV28 and TRBJ1-2; TRBD1 matches 12 bases. Germline V gene data show CDR1 as MDHEN and CDR2 as SYDVKM. The CDR3 totals 16 residues. J lost 3 bases, V lost 5 bases, and 7 bases had no gene match. The CDR3 here is CASSPSGTGGYYGYTF. The CDR3 nucleotides read TGTGCCAGCAGTCCTAGTGGGACAGGGGGCTACTATGGCTACACCTTC.

The V call is TRBV7-9, the J call TRBJ2-5; TRBD2 agrees at 8 bases. Germline V lookup: CDR1 SEHNR, CDR2 FQNEAQ (reference sequence). Trimming took 4 bases from V and 3 from J; bases not matched to a gene: 10. The CDR3 totals 16 residues. The DNA of the CDR3 is TGTGCCAGCAGCTCCCGAGCGGGGGAAAGAAAAGAGACCCAGTACTTC. Its translation: CASSSRAGERKETQYF. The whole variable domain, filled in from reference TRBV7-9 and TRBJ2-5, reads DTGVSQNPRHKITKRGQNVTFRCDPISEHNRLYWYRQTLGQGPEFLTYFQNEAQLEKSRLLSDRFSAERPKGSFSTLEIQRTEQGDSAMYLCASSSRAGERKETQYFGPGTRLLVL.

The genes are TRBV7-2 and TRBJ2-1; D is possibly TRBD1 (5 bases). CDR1 is SGHTA, CDR2 FQGNSA, per germline. V was trimmed by 7 bases and J by 6 bases, leaving 19 bases between them. This CDR3 has 15 residues. The CDR3 loop is CASIVDQARGNEQFF. The CDR3 DNA reads TGTGCCAGCATCGTTGATCAGGCTAGGGGCAATGAGCAGTTCTTC.

In DNA, the CDR3 is TGTGCCAGCAGAATCCCCTTCAGGGACGCTGAGCAGTTCTTC. It is translated as CASRIPFRDAEQFF. This chain uses TRBV11-2 with TRBJ2-1; tentatively, D is TRBD1 or TRBD2 (5 bases each). Per the germline V gene, CDR1 is SGHAT and CDR2 is FQNNGV. Trimming took 6 bases from V and 9 from J, leaving 18 bases between them. The CDR3 spans 14 residues.

J is TRBJ2-1 and V is TRBV29-1; the match to TRBD2 covers 12 bases. The CDR3 spans 14 residues. Germline values: CDR1 SQVTM, CDR2 ANQGSEA. V dropped 6 bases and J dropped 4; count of bases not matched to a gene: 4. The CDR3 coding sequence is TGCAGCGTATCCGGGACTAGCGGGTACAATGAGCAGTTCTTC. Amino acid sequence: CSVSGTSGYNEQFF.